What follows is one T cell receptor beta chain and its context. The antigen remains unidentified. The data were taken from a study of OX40 agonist ivuxolimab in advanced cancers. About the research overall: Patients were roughly 81% male with ages about 23 to 90, mean approximately 58. Overall study findings and caveats: Both blood CD4+ and CD8+ T cells showed clonal growth by week 6 at 0.1 to 3.0 mg/kg.

V shed 4 bases and J shed 3 bases, with 9 bases lying between them. Germline CDR1 reads SNHLY; CDR2 reads FYNNEI. This CDR3 contains 14 residues. The assay was immunoSEQ multiplex PCR, and TCRdb's table has in-frame clones only and misses some. The table records about 28,000 clones, 70% to 80% of them present only once. The specimen comprised CD4+ or CD8+ T cells sorted from blood, sampled in a trial of the OX40 agonist ivuxolimab. This TCR was sampled from an adult with an advanced solid tumor such as melanoma, head and neck, liver or kidney cancer. The J gene is TRBJ1-4, the V gene TRBV2; D unclear. CDR3 sequence (DNA): TGTGCCAGCAGTGTGTGGGCGCCTAATGAAAAACTGTTTTTT. Translating gives CASSVWAPNEKLFF.